This TCR beta chain stems from a study of shared clonotypes between healthy human individuals. Study results and caveats: Generation probabilities were higher for clonotypes shared across all four sorted-subset donors than for unshared ones. Richness estimates generally favored naive over memory subsets.

This CDR3 has 15 residues. The junction had 7 bases not matched to a gene; V was cut back by 5 bases and J by 6 bases. Looked up from germline, CDR1 is SEHNR and CDR2 is FQNEAQ (reference sequence). Naivety among CD8 cells was defined by CD45RO negativity and positive CCR7 selection, thereby excluding terminally differentiated effector memory CD45RA+ cells. A remark on this clone: Antigen: not known.

Deep level was the assay's run setting. The protocol was immunoSEQ multiplex PCR, while the TCRdb copy is restricted to in-frame clones and leaves out a portion. The profile shows almost 700,000 clones, roughly 94% of them singletons. Sequencing was performed on naive CD8+ T cells sorted from blood. The chain has TRBV7-9 and TRBJ2-1; TRBD2 agrees at 10 bases. This TCR was recovered from a man aged 25 to 40 in good health. The CDR3 loop is CASSPLAGVLNEQFF. The CDR3 DNA sequence: TGTGCCAGCAGCCCCCTAGCGGGAGTTCTCAATGAGCAGTTCTTC.